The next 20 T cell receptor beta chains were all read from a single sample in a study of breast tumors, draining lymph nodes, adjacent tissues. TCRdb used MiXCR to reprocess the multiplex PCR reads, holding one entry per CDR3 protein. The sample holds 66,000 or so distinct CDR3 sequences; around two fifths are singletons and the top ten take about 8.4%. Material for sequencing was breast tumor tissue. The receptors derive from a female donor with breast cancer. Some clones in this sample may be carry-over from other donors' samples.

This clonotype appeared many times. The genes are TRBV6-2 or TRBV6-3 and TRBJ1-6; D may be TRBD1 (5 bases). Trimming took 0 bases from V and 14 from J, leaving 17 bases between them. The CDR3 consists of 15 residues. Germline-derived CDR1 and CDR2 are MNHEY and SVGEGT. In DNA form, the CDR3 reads TGTGCCAGCAGTTACTCGAAAACGCCTAAGGGGACCCTCCACTTT. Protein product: CASSYSKTPKGTLHF.

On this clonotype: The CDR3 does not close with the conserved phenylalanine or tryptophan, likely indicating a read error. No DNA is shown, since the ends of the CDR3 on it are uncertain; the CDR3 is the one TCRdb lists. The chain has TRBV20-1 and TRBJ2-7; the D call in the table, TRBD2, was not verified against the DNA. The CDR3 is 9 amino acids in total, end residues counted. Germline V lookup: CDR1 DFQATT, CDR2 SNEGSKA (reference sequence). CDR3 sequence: CSAREDRGG.

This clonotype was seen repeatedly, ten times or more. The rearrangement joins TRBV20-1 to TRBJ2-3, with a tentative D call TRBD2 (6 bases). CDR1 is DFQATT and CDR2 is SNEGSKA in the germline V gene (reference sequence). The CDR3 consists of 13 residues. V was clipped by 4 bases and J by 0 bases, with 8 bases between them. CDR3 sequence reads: CSAKDYSTDTQYF. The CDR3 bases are TGCAGTGCTAAGGACTATAGCACAGATACGCAGTATTTT.

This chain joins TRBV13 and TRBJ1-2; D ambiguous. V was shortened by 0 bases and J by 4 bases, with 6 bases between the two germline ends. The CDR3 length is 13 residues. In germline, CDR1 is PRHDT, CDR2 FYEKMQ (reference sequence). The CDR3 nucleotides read TGTGCCAGCAGCTTAGGGATGCGCTATGGCTACACCTTC. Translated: CASSLGMRYGYTF.

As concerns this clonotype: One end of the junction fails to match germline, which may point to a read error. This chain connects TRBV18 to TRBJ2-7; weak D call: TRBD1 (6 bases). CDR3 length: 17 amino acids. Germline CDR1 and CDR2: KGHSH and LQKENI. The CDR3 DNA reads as TGTGCCAGCTCACCCAAGTATTTTTCCAGGGGCACCTACGAGCGGTACTTC. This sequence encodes CASSPKYFSRGTYERYF.

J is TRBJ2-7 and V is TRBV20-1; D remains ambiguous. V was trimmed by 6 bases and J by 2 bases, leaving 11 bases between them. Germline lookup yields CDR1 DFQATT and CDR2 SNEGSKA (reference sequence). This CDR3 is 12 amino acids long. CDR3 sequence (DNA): TGCAGTGCCGCAGACGGAACCTACGAGCAGTACTTC. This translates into CSAADGTYEQYF.

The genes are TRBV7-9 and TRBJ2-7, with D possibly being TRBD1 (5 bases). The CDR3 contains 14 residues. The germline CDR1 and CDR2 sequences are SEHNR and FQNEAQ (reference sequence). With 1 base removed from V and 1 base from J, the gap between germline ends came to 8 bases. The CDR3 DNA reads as TGTGCCAGCAGCTTAGGACAGTCATCCTACGAGCAGTACTTC. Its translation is CASSLGQSSYEQYF.

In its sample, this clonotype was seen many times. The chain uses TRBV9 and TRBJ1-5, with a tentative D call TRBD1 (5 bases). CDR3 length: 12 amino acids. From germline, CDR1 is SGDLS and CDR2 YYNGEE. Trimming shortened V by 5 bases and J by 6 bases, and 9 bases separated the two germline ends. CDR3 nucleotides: TGTGCCAGCAGTGGGGACGGTCAGCCCCAGCATTTT. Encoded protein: CASSGDGQPQHF.

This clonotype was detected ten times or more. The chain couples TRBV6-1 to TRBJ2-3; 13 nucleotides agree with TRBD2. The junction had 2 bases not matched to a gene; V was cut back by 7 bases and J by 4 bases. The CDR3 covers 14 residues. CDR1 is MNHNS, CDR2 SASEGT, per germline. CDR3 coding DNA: TGTGCCAGCACACTAGCGGGAGGGTCAGATACGCAGTATTTT. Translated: CASTLAGGSDTQYF.

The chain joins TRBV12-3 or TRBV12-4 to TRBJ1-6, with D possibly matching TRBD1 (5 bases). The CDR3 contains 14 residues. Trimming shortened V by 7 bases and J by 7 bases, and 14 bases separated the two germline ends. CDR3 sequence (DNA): TGTGCCAGCACCTCCGGCAGGGTGAATTCACCCCTCCACTTT. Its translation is CASTSGRVNSPLHF.

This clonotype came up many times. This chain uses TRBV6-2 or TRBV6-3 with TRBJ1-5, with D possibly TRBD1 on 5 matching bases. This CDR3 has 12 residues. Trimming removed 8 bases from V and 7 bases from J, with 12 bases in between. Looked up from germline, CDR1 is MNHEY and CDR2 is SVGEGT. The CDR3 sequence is CASRDPSQPQHF. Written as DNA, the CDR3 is TGTGCCAGCCGGGACCCTTCCCAGCCCCAGCATTTT.

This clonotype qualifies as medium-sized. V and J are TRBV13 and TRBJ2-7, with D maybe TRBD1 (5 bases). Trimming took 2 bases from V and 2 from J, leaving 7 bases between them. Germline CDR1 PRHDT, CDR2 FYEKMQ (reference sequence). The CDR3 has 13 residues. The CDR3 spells CASSLNRPYEQYF. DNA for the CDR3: TGTGCCAGCAGCTTAAACAGGCCCTACGAGCAGTACTTC.

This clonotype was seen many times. This CDR3 reads CASSLELDRVNGYTF. The CDR3, as DNA: TGTGCCAGCAGTTTAGAACTGGACAGGGTCAATGGCTACACCTTC. The J gene is TRBJ1-2, the V gene TRBV12-3 or TRBV12-4; 8 bases match TRBD1. The trim removed 1 base at V and 6 bases at J, leaving 7 bases unmatched. The CDR3 spans 15 residues.

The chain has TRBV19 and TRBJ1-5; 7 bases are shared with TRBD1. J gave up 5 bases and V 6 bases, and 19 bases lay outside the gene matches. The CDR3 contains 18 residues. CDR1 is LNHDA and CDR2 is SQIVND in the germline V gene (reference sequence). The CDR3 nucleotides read TGTGCCAGTAGAGGCCGCGGGACAGCTCGACGGGCAGATCAGCCCCAGCATTTT. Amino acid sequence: CASRGRGTARRADQPQHF.

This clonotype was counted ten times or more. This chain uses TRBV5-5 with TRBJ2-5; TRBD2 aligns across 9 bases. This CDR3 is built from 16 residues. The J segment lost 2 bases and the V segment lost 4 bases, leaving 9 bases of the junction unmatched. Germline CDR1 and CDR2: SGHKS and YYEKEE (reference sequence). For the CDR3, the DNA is TGTGCCAGCAGCATCGGAGCGGGGGGTAATCAAGAGACCCAGTACTTC. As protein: CASSIGAGGNQETQYF.

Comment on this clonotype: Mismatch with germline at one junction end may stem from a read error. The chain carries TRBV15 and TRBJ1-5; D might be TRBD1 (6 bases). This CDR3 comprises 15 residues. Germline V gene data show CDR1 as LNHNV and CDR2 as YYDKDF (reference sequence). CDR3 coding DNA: TGTGCCTCCAGCAAGGGGGGTGGGAGGAATCAGCCCCAGCATTTT. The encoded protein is CASSKGGGRNQPQHF.

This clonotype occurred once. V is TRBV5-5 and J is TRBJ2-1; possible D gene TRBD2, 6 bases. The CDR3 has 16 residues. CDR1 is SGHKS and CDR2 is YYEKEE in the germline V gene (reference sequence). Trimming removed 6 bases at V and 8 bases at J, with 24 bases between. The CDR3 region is CASTKQWASAYDEQFF. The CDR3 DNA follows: TGTGCCAGCACCAAGCAGTGGGCTAGCGCTTACGATGAGCAGTTCTTC.

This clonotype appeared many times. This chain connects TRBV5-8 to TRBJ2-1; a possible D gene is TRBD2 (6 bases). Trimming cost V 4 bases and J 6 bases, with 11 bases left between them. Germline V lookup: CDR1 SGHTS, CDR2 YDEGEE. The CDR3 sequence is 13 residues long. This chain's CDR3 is CASSPGRGNEQFF. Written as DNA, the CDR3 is TGTGCCAGCAGCCCCGGGCGGGGCAATGAGCAGTTCTTC.

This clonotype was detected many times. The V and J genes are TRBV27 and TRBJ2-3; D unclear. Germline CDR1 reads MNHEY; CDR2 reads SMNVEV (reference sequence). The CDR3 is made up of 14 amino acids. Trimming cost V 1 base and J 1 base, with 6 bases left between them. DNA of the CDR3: TGTGCCAGCAGTTTATTAGTTGGCACAGATACGCAGTATTTT. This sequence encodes CASSLLVGTDTQYF.

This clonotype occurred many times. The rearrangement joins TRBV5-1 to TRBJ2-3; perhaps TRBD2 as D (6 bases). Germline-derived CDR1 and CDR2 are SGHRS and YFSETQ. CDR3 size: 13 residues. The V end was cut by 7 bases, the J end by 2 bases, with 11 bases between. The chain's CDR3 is CASFGTFTDTQYF. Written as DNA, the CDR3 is TGCGCCAGCTTTGGGACTTTCACAGATACGCAGTATTTT.